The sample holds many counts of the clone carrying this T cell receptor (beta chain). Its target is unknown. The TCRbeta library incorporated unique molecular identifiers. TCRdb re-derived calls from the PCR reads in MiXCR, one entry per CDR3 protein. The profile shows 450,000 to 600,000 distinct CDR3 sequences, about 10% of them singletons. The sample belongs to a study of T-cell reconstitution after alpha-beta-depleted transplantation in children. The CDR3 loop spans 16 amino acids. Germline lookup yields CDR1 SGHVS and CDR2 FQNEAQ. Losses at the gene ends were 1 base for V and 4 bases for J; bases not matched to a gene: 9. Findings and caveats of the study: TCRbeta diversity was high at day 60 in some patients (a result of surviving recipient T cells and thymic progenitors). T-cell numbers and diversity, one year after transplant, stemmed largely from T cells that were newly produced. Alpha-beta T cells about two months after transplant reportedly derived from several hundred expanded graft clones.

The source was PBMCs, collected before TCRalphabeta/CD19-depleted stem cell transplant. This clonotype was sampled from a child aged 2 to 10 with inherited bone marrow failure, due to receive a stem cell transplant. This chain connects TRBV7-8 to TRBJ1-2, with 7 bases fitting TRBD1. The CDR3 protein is CASSLDDREGLYGYTF. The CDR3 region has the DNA TGTGCCAGCAGCTTAGATGACAGGGAGGGCCTCTATGGCTACACCTTC.